Included here is one TCR beta chain sequence, with context. These data come from a study of PD-L1 blockade in urothelial cancer. CDR1 is SNHLY, CDR2 FYNNEI, per germline. The CDR3 length is 11 residues. Between the trimmed V and J ends, which lost 7 bases and 3 bases, there was a span of 7 bases. Libraries were prepared by immunoSEQ multiplex PCR; TCRdb keeps only in-frame clonotypes and omits some of them. In the table there are approximately 90,000 clones, around 85% of which are singletons. The time point is: pretreatment peripheral blood. Sequencing used PBMCs, obtained around atezolizumab (anti-PD-L1) treatment. The chain couples TRBV2 to TRBJ2-7; D unclear. The TCR sequence derives from a man aged 60 to 75 with urothelial cancer. The CDR3 loop is CASIRDYEQYF. The CDR3 DNA reads TGTGCCAGCATCCGAGACTACGAGCAGTACTTC.